The entry below describes one T cell receptor (beta chain). Its antigen remains unidentified. The entry originates in a study of glioma-infiltrating T cells after dendritic cell vaccination. Study context: Autologous tumor lysate was loaded overnight onto monocyte-derived dendritic cells grown about 7 days with IL-4 and GM-CSF. Three intradermal dendritic cell vaccine injections were given every two weeks.

The time point: after dendritic cell vaccination, including at tumor progression/relapse. Blood PBMC samples: pre-vaccination, two weeks post third vaccination, and at tumor progression. Profiling relied on immunoSEQ multiplex PCR, and the TCRdb table lists in-frame clones only, not all of them. The sample has approximately 90,000 clones, more than 80% seen once; the top ten hold roughly 2%. Study-level findings and limits: Higher TCR clonality did not directly relate to longer survival.

The receptor's source is a human donor with glioblastoma. The sequencing used blood, collected after dendritic cell vaccination.

In nucleotides, the CDR3 is TGTGCCAGCAGTGATACAGGTTACGGCAATCAGCCCCAGCATTTT. Protein sequence: CASSDTGYGNQPQHF. The chain employs TRBV6-1 and TRBJ1-5, with D perhaps TRBD1 (5 bases). The CDR3 is made up of 15 amino acids. V lost 3 bases, J lost 2 bases, and 11 bases lay in between. CDR1 and CDR2 from the germline V gene are MNHNS and SASEGT.